These 8 T cell receptor beta chains came from one sample sequenced in a study of cytomegalovirus exposure and HLA in healthy donors. The PCR was carried out with 60 Vbeta primers and 13 Jbeta primers. Produced via immunoSEQ multiplex PCR; TCRdb's table is partial and in-frame only. This sample has about 110,000 clones, with around 81% found just once. The sample taken for sequencing was PBMCs. The receptors were gathered from a young woman in good health and CMV-seronegative.

The chain employs TRBV7-8 and TRBJ1-1; D ambiguous. CDR3 length equals 14 residues. Per germline, CDR1 SGHVS and CDR2 FQNEAQ. Trimming removed 5 bases at V and 2 bases at J, with 12 bases between. The CDR3 coding sequence is TGTGCCAGCAGCCCCCGGACGGGAAACACTGAAGCTTTCTTT. This sequence encodes CASSPRTGNTEAFF.

The chain couples TRBV29-1 to TRBJ2-7; D not certain. CDR1 and CDR2 (germline): SQVTM, ANQGSEA. Trimming removed 7 bases from V and 1 base from J, with 11 bases in between. This CDR3 has 12 residues. The CDR3 reads CSAGDTSYEQYF. CDR3 bases: TGCAGCGCCGGTGACACTTCCTACGAGCAGTACTTC.

The gene calls are TRBV19 and TRBJ2-1, with a weak D call TRBD2 (6 bases). Trimming took off 1 base at V and 1 base at J, with 14 bases between the two ends. CDR1 LNHDA and CDR2 SQIVND come from the germline V gene (reference sequence). The length of the CDR3 is 17 residues. CDR3 in DNA: TGTGCCAGTAGTATAGGGGTAGCGGTGGATTCCTACAATGAGCAGTTCTTC. It is translated as CASSIGVAVDSYNEQFF.

This clone was seen only once. The chain has TRBV29-1 and TRBJ2-1; the D gene is possibly TRBD1 (6 bases). The V end lost 7 bases, the J end lost 6 bases, and 25 bases lay between the germline ends. The germline CDR1 and CDR2 sequences are SQVTM and ANQGSEA. This CDR3 has 16 residues. CDR3 sequence (DNA): TGCAGCGGAAATAGAGGACAGAACCTGGTTATCAATGAGCAGTTCTTC. As protein: CSGNRGQNLVINEQFF.

The V and J genes are TRBV30 and TRBJ1-3; 8 bases match TRBD1. The CDR3 contains 14 residues. The germline CDR1 and CDR2 sequences are GTSNPN and SVGIG (reference sequence). The J segment lost 0 bases and the V segment lost 5 bases, leaving 3 bases of the junction unmatched. CDR3 sequence: CAWGDRGSGNTIYF. In nucleotides, the CDR3 is TGTGCCTGGGGTGACAGGGGCTCTGGAAACACCATATATTTT.

V gene TRBV6-4 combines with J gene TRBJ2-1, with TRBD2 matching 12 bases. The CDR3 spans 18 residues. V was clipped by 6 bases and J by 5 bases; unmatched bases: 14. Per germline, CDR1 MRHNA and CDR2 SNTAGT. CDR3 sequence reads: CASSGLAGLVFRNNEQFF. For the CDR3, the DNA is TGTGCCAGCAGCGGACTAGCGGGACTCGTGTTTAGAAACAATGAGCAGTTCTTC.

As to this clone: A read error may account for a junction end that differs from germline. J is TRBJ1-5 and V is TRBV7-9; 8 bases are a match to TRBD1. Germline V gene lookup returns CDR1 SEHNR and CDR2 FQNEAQ (reference sequence). CDR3 length equals 14 residues. The CDR3 region has the DNA TGTTCCAGCAGCCGACAGGGGAACAATCAGCCCCAGCATTTT. Its translation: CSSSRQGNNQPQHF. Combining the CDR3 with reference TRBV7-9 and TRBJ1-5 gives the whole variable domain DTGVSQNPRHKITKRGQNVTFRCDPISEHNRLYWYRQTLGQGPEFLTYFQNEAQLEKSRLLSDRFSAERPKGSFSTLEIQRTEQGDSAMYLCSSSRQGNNQPQHFGDGTRLSIL.

The chain employs TRBV5-1 and TRBJ1-1; D may be TRBD1 (5 bases). Trimming removed 4 bases from V and 3 bases from J, with 25 bases in between. Germline-derived CDR1 and CDR2 are SGHRS and YFSETQ. This CDR3 comprises 18 residues. The CDR3 sequence: CASSLDLSGGGFDTEAFF. CDR3 bases: TGCGCCAGCAGCCTCGACTTGAGTGGGGGGGGGTTCGACACTGAAGCTTTCTTT.